The 32 T cell receptor beta chains in this list originate from one sample, sequenced in a study of blood T cell repertoires in COVID-19. Generated by immunoSEQ multiplex PCR, the TCRdb table keeps only in-frame clones and is missing some. The table records more than 250,000 clones, 75% to 90% of them present only once. The material sequenced was peripheral blood. The receptors derive from a man in his 60s who had recovered from COVID-19.

The chain employs TRBV6-5 and TRBJ2-3; TRBD1 is a possible D gene (5 bases). V gave up 8 bases and J gave up 1 base, with 16 bases separating them. There are 15 residues in the CDR3. Germline CDR1 is MNHEY and CDR2 is SVGAGI. The CDR3 DNA is TGTGCCAGCCGTTTTATTGGGGCCCGCACAGATACGCAGTATTTT. Its translation: CASRFIGARTDTQYF.

V gene TRBV9 combines with J gene TRBJ2-1; 9 nucleotides line up with TRBD2. CDR1 is SGDLS and CDR2 is YYNGEE in the germline V gene. This CDR3 comprises 15 residues. V lost 2 bases to trimming and J lost 5 bases; unmatched junction nucleotides: 5. The CDR3 DNA sequence: TGTGCCAGCAGCGTCCTAGCGGGACCGAACAATGAGCAGTTCTTC. Its translation: CASSVLAGPNNEQFF. The variable domain in full, completed from reference TRBV9 and TRBJ2-1, reads DSGVTQTPKHLITATGQRVTLRCSPRSGDLSVYWYQQSLDQGLQFLIQYYNGEERAKGNILERFSAQQFPDLHSELNLSSLELGDSALYFCASSVLAGPNNEQFFGPGTRLTVL.

The chain couples TRBV2 to TRBJ1-2, with 7 nucleotides matching TRBD1. The ends lost 5 bases at V and 4 bases at J; junction bases unmatched: 10. Germline loops: CDR1 SNHLY, CDR2 FYNNEI. The CDR3 runs to 15 residues. The CDR3: CASSPTGQPTYGYTF. CDR3 bases: TGTGCCAGCAGTCCTACGGGACAGCCGACCTATGGCTACACCTTC.

The chain is built from TRBV5-1 and TRBJ2-7; 9 bases fit TRBD2. The CDR3 sequence is 15 residues long. Trimming removed 5 bases from V and 0 bases from J; junction bases left unmatched: 6. CDR1 and CDR2 from the germline V gene are SGHRS and YFSETQ. CDR3 loop: CASRDARGGSYEQYF. Here the CDR3 DNA reads TGCGCCAGCAGGGATGCGCGGGGGGGCTCCTACGAGCAGTACTTC.

The genes are TRBV30 and TRBJ1-1; D not certain. The CDR3 is 12 amino acids. The germline V gene encodes CDR1 GTSNPN and CDR2 SVGIG (reference sequence). Trimming shortened V by 4 bases and J by 6 bases, and 12 bases separated the two germline ends. As DNA, the CDR3 is TGTGCCTGGACAAGAGGAACATCTGAAGCTTTCTTT. Residues: CAWTRGTSEAFF.

The rearrangement links TRBV5-1 to TRBJ1-3; tentatively, D is TRBD1 (5 bases). Germline V lookup: CDR1 SGHRS, CDR2 YFSETQ. Between the trimmed V and J ends, which lost 0 bases and 0 bases, there was a span of 10 bases. This CDR3 is 16 amino acids long. Written as DNA, the CDR3 is TGCGCCAGCAGCTTGGCGGAGGGGAACTCTGGAAACACCATATATTTT. Protein sequence: CASSLAEGNSGNTIYF.

The chain employs TRBV27 and TRBJ2-7, with D perhaps TRBD2 (6 bases). Germline assignment: CDR1 MNHEY and CDR2 SMNVEV (reference sequence). The CDR3 covers 15 residues. Between the trimmed V and J ends, which lost 6 bases and 0 bases, there was a span of 15 bases. CDR3 sequence reads: CASRGRADYSYEQYF. CDR3 sequence (DNA): TGTGCCAGCAGGGGGCGAGCGGACTACTCCTACGAGCAGTACTTC.

This clone was observed a single time. The chain joins TRBV4-2 to TRBJ1-6; 7 positions agree with TRBD1. This CDR3 region has 16 residues. The V gene end was trimmed by 3 bases and the J gene end by 7 bases; junction bases not matched to a gene: 9. The V gene's germline CDR1 is LGHNA and CDR2 YNFKEQ. The CDR3 loop reads CASSHDFGTVNSPLHF. The CDR3 region has the DNA TGTGCCAGCAGCCATGATTTTGGGACAGTGAATTCACCCCTCCACTTT.

This clone was counted between two and nine times. The CDR3 reads CATSRDPQGQETQYF. The CDR3 DNA reads as TGTGCCACCAGTCGGGATCCACAGGGACAAGAGACCCAGTACTTC. This sequence joins TRBV15 and TRBJ2-5, with D perhaps TRBD1 (6 bases). V dropped 6 bases and J dropped 2 bases, with 16 bases sitting between them. The germline CDR1 and CDR2 sequences are LNHNV and YYDKDF (reference sequence). The CDR3 has 15 residues.

The chain employs TRBV6-6 and TRBJ1-1, with a weak D call TRBD1 (5 bases). The V end lost 6 bases, the J end lost 6 bases, and 14 bases lay between the germline ends. Germline V gene sequence: CDR1 MNHNY, CDR2 SVGAGI (reference sequence). This CDR3 spans 13 amino acids. This CDR3 reads CASRFGAGAEAFF. The DNA of the CDR3 is TGTGCCAGCAGATTTGGGGCTGGGGCTGAAGCTTTCTTT.

The genes are TRBV2 and TRBJ1-6; D remains unclear. The CDR3 spans 14 residues. CDR1 SNHLY and CDR2 FYNNEI come from the germline V gene. Trimming took off 8 bases at V and 5 bases at J, with 13 bases between the two ends. The CDR3 sequence: CASLRVPDNSPLHF. CDR3 in DNA: TGTGCCAGCCTCCGCGTGCCCGATAATTCACCCCTCCACTTT.

The chain uses TRBV6-5 and TRBJ2-1; 8 bases agree with TRBD2. V trimming: 6 bases; J trimming: 8 bases; junction bases outside the gene matches: 9. The CDR3 has 14 residues. The germline V gene encodes CDR1 MNHEY and CDR2 SVGAGI. Written as DNA, the CDR3 is TGTGCCAGCAGCCCGGGACTAGGATTAGATGAGCAGTTCTTC. This codes for CASSPGLGLDEQFF.

This clone has only one observation. The chain links TRBV6-6 to TRBJ2-2; 7 nucleotides agree with TRBD2. CDR1 MNHNY and CDR2 SVGAGI come from the germline V gene (reference sequence). This CDR3 contains 14 residues. V was clipped by 6 bases and J by 3 bases; unmatched bases: 4. The CDR3 sequence: CASRRESYTGELFF. The CDR3, as DNA: TGTGCCAGCAGGCGGGAGTCGTACACCGGGGAGCTGTTTTTT.

The chain combines TRBV29-1 with TRBJ1-2, with 11 bases lining up with TRBD1. This CDR3 has 14 amino acids. CDR1 is SQVTM and CDR2 is ANQGSEA in the germline V gene. V was clipped by 3 bases and J by 8 bases; unmatched bases: 8. CDR3 in amino acids: CSVDLGQGVGGYTF. The CDR3 DNA is TGCAGCGTTGACTTGGGACAGGGGGTTGGAGGCTACACCTTC.

The V gene is TRBV6-5, the J gene TRBJ2-1, with 7 nucleotides matching TRBD1. The V segment lost 11 bases and the J segment 7 bases; nucleotides outside the gene matches: 14. The CDR3 loop spans 14 amino acids. CDR1 MNHEY and CDR2 SVGAGI come from the germline V gene. CDR3 bases: TGTGCCGCATGCCTCGGGGACAGAAGGAATGAGCAGTTCTTC. This gives the protein CAACLGDRRNEQFF.

The J gene is TRBJ2-2, the V gene TRBV7-9, with 11 bases that match TRBD1. The CDR3 has 15 residues. J was trimmed by 4 bases and V by 3 bases; bases with no gene match: 1. Germline V gene data show CDR1 as SEHNR and CDR2 as FQNEAQ (reference sequence). The CDR3 DNA sequence: TGTGCCAGCAGCTTTGGGACAGGGGGCACCGGGGAGCTGTTTTTT. This translates into CASSFGTGGTGELFF.

The chain couples TRBV2 to TRBJ1-6, with 7 bases fitting TRBD1. CDR3 size: 17 residues. From germline, CDR1 is SNHLY and CDR2 FYNNEI. J gave up 0 bases and V 6 bases, and 8 bases lay outside the gene matches. The CDR3: CASRPLAGGSYNSPLHF. The CDR3 region has the DNA TGTGCCAGCAGGCCCTTGGCAGGGGGCTCCTATAATTCACCCCTCCACTTT.

A single count supports this clone. The chain links TRBV25-1 to TRBJ1-1; TRBD1 agrees at 12 bases. The CDR3 consists of 14 residues. Per germline, CDR1 MGHDK and CDR2 SYGVNS. V lost 8 bases, J lost 3 bases, and 4 bases stayed unmatched. DNA for the CDR3: TGTGCCAGCCGGGACAGGGGGCGGGACACTGAAGCTTTCTTT. It yields the protein CASRDRGRDTEAFF.

The rearrangement links TRBV4-1 to TRBJ2-1; no clear D. The germline gives CDR1 MGHRA, CDR2 YSYEKL. CDR3 length equals 14 residues. The V and J ends lost 1 base and 3 bases respectively, with 7 bases between them. The CDR3 is CASSQVSHYNEQFF. CDR3 nucleotides: TGCGCCAGCAGCCAAGTTTCCCACTACAATGAGCAGTTCTTC.

J is TRBJ1-2 and V is TRBV5-4; tentatively, D is TRBD1 (5 bases). The CDR3 has 14 amino acids. CDR1 is SGHNT, CDR2 YYREEE, per germline (reference sequence). V was pared by 3 bases and J by 4 bases, with 13 bases between. Here the CDR3 DNA reads TGTGCCAGCAGCTCGGGACTTCGTCCCTATGGCTACACCTTC. Translation: CASSSGLRPYGYTF.

The chain combines TRBV7-3 with TRBJ2-3, with TRBD2 matching over 12 bases. The CDR3 loop spans 16 amino acids. In germline, CDR1 is SGHTA, CDR2 FQGTGA. The trim removed 5 bases at V and 1 base at J, leaving 4 bases unmatched. CDR3 DNA: TGTGCCAGCAGCCGTACTAGCGGGGGGCGCACAGATACGCAGTATTTT. This sequence encodes CASSRTSGGRTDTQYF.

This chain links TRBV9 with TRBJ2-3, with 9 bases matching TRBD2. V lost 3 bases to trimming and J lost 4 bases; unmatched junction nucleotides: 9. The germline V gene has CDR1 SGDLS and CDR2 YYNGEE. The CDR3 runs 16 residues. The CDR3 coding sequence is TGTGCCAGCAGCGATCGCGGGGGGGCCCTCGCAGATACGCAGTATTTT. Its protein product is CASSDRGGALADTQYF.

This clone was detected once. The chain combines TRBV6-5 with TRBJ2-3, with 14 bases that match TRBD2. CDR1 is MNHEY and CDR2 is SVGAGI in the germline V gene. The CDR3 runs to 13 residues. V was pared by 6 bases and J by 13 bases, with 6 bases of the junction left unmatched. DNA of the CDR3: TGTGCCAGCAGGACGCCGGGACTAGCGGGAGAGTATTTT. It is translated as CASRTPGLAGEYF.

In its sample, this clone was seen a few times. V is TRBV3-1 (or the pseudogene TRBV3-2) and J is TRBJ1-6; a weak D match, TRBD1 (6 bases). V was trimmed by 0 bases and J by 7 bases, leaving 16 bases between them. Germline assignment: CDR1 LGHDT and CDR2 YNNKEL (reference sequence). This CDR3 has 17 amino acids. The CDR3 region is CASSQDPRDMANSPLHF. The CDR3 region has the DNA TGTGCCAGCAGCCAAGATCCTAGGGACATGGCCAATTCACCCCTCCACTTT.

This rearrangement joins TRBV29-1 to TRBJ1-1; D uncertain. The CDR3 is 13 residues long. V was shortened by 3 bases and J by 3 bases, with 11 bases between the two germline ends. The V gene's germline CDR1 is SQVTM and CDR2 ANQGSEA. The CDR3 sequence: CSVEGGWDTEAFF. The CDR3 DNA sequence: TGCAGCGTTGAGGGAGGGTGGGACACTGAAGCTTTCTTT.

The V call is TRBV5-5, the J call TRBJ2-2; 8 bases line up with TRBD1. The CDR3 contains 15 residues. The V and J ends lost 0 bases and 6 bases, in that order; junction bases with no gene match: 4. The V gene's germline CDR1 is SGHKS and CDR2 YYEKEE (reference sequence). The CDR3 region has the DNA TGTGCCAGCAGCTTGGCCGCGACAGGGGCCGGGGAGCTGTTTTTT. Residues: CASSLAATGAGELFF.

The chain carries TRBV5-1 and TRBJ2-2, with D unresolved. CDR1 and CDR2 from the germline V gene are SGHRS and YFSETQ. The V gene lost 0 bases and the J gene lost 4 bases, with 10 bases spanning the gap. The CDR3 is 15 amino acids. The DNA for the CDR3 is TGCGCCAGCAGCTTGGTGGGCGCAGGCACCGGGGAGCTGTTTTTT. This encodes CASSLVGAGTGELFF. The full variable domain, with the rest looked up from reference TRBV5-1 and TRBJ2-2, is KAGVTQTPRYLIKTRGQQVTLSCSPISGHRSVSWYQQTPGQGLQFLFEYFSETQRNKGNFPGRFSGRQFSNSRSEMNVSTLELGDSALYLCASSLVGAGTGELFFGEGSRLTVL.

V is TRBV7-9 and J is TRBJ1-6; 10 positions agree with TRBD1. Germline values: CDR1 SEHNR, CDR2 FQNEAQ (reference sequence). With V trimmed by 6 bases and J by 9 bases, 8 bases remained unmatched. The CDR3 extends over 15 amino acids. The CDR3 nucleotides are TGTGCCAGCAGACAAGACAGGGGGCGGGTTTCACCCCTCCACTTT. Its translation: CASRQDRGRVSPLHF.

The chain joins TRBV30 to TRBJ1-2, with 8 bases matching TRBD1. CDR3 length equals 16 residues. Per germline, CDR1 GTSNPN and CDR2 SVGIG (reference sequence). The trim removed 0 bases at V and 5 bases at J, leaving 11 bases unmatched. CDR3 DNA sequence: TGTGCCTGGAGTGTACGTGGGTCAGGGGGCAGGTATGGCTACACCTTC. Translating gives CAWSVRGSGGRYGYTF.

This chain joins TRBV7-2 and TRBJ2-1; TRBD2 matches at 8 bases. The ends lost 3 bases at V and 5 bases at J; junction bases unmatched: 6. This CDR3 region has 15 residues. Germline V gene data show CDR1 as SGHTA and CDR2 as FQGNSA. The CDR3 here is CASSFVSGGNNEQFF. The CDR3 coding sequence is TGTGCCAGCAGCTTCGTCAGCGGGGGCAACAATGAGCAGTTCTTC.

The gene calls are TRBV5-1 and TRBJ2-5; TRBD2 agrees at 7 bases. V shed 1 base, J shed 4 bases, and the junction held 4 bases outside the gene matches. Germline CDR1 SGHRS, CDR2 YFSETQ. The CDR3 totals 14 residues. The CDR3 DNA sequence: TGCGCCAGCAGCTTGTCGGGCGGGAGAGAGACCCAGTACTTC. It translates to CASSLSGGRETQYF. Looking up the rest from reference TRBV5-1 and TRBJ2-5 gives the full variable domain: KAGVTQTPRYLIKTRGQQVTLSCSPISGHRSVSWYQQTPGQGLQFLFEYFSETQRNKGNFPGRFSGRQFSNSRSEMNVSTLELGDSALYLCASSLSGGRETQYFGPGTRLLVL.

This chain joins TRBV2 and TRBJ2-7; possibly TRBD1 for D (7 bases). The CDR3 length is 14 residues. The germline CDR1 and CDR2 sequences are SNHLY and FYNNEI. Between the trimmed V and J ends, which lost 4 bases and 4 bases, there was a span of 14 bases. CDR3: CASSGMTGTYEQYF. The CDR3 nucleotides are TGTGCCAGCAGTGGAATGACAGGGACTTACGAGCAGTACTTC.